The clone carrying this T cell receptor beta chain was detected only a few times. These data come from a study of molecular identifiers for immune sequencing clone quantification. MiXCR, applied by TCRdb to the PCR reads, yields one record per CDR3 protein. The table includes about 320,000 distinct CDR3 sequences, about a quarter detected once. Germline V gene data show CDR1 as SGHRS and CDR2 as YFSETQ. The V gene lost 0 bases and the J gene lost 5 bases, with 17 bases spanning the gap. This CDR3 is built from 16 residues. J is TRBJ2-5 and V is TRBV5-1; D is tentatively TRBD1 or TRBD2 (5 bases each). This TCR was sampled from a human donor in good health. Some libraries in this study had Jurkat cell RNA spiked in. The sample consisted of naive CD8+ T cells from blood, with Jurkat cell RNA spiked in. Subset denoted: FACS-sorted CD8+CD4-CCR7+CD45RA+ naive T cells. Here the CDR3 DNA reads TGCGCCAGCAGCTTGGCCGGCAGGGACCCGGGTGAGACCCAGTACTTC. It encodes CASSLAGRDPGETQYF.